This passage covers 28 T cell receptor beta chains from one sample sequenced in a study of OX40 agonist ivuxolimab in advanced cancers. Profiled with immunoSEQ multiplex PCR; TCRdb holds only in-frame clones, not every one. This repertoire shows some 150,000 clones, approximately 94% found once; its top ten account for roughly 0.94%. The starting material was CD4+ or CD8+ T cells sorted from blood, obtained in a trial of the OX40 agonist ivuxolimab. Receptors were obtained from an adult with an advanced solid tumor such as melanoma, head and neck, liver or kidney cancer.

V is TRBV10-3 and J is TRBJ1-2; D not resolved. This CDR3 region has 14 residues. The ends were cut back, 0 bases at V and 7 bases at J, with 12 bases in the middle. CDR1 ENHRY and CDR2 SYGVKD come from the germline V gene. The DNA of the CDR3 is TGTGCCATCAGTGAGTCTTGGGGAGCGGCTGGCTACACCTTC. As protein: CAISESWGAAGYTF.

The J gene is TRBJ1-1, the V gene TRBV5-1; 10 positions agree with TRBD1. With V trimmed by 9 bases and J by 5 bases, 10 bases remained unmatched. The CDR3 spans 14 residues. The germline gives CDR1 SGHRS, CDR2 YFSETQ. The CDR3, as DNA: TGCGCCACCGCTGCCCGGACAGGGGGGACTGAAGCTTTCTTT. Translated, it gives CATAARTGGTEAFF. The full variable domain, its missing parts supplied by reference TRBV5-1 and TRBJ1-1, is KAGVTQTPRYLIKTRGQQVTLSCSPISGHRSVSWYQQTPGQGLQFLFEYFSETQRNKGNFPGRFSGRQFSNSRSEMNVSTLELGDSALYLCATAARTGGTEAFFGQGTRLTVV.

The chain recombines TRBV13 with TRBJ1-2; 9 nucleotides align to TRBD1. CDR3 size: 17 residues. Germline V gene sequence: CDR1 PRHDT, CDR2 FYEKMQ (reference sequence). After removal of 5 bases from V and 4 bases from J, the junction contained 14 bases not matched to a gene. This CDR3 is CASSPHTRTGVIYGYTF. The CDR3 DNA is TGTGCCAGCAGCCCCCATACTCGGACAGGGGTGATCTATGGCTACACCTTC.

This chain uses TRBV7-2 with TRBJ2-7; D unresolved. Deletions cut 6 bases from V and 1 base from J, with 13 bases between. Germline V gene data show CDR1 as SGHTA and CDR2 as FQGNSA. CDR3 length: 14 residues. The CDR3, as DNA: TGTGCCAGCAGTCAGAGAGTGGATTCCTACGAGCAGTACTTC. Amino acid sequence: CASSQRVDSYEQYF.

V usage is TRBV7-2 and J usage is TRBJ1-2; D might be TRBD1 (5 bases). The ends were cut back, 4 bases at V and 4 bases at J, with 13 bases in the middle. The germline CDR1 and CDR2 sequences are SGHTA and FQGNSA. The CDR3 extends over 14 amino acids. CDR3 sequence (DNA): TGTGCCAGCAGCTCCCGGGGCTCTACCTATGGCTACACCTTC. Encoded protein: CASSSRGSTYGYTF.

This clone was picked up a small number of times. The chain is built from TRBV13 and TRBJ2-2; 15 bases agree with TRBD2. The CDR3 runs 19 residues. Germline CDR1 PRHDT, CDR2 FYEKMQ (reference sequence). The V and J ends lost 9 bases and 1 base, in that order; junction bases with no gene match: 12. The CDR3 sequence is CASAPGLAGGPRNTGELFF. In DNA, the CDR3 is TGTGCCAGTGCGCCGGGACTAGCGGGAGGACCACGGAACACCGGGGAGCTGTTTTTT.

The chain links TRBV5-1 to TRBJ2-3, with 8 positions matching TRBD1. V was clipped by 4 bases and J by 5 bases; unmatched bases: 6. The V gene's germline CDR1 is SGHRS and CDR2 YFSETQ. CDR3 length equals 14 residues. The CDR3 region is CASSDGQGGDTQYF. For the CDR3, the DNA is TGCGCCAGCAGCGACGGACAGGGAGGAGATACGCAGTATTTT.

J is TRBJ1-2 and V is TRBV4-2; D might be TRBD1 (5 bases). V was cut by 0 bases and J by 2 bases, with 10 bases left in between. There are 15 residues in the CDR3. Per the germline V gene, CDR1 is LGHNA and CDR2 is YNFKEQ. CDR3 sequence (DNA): TGTGCCAGCAGCCAAGAGGAGGGGAACAACTATGGCTACACCTTC. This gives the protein CASSQEEGNNYGYTF.

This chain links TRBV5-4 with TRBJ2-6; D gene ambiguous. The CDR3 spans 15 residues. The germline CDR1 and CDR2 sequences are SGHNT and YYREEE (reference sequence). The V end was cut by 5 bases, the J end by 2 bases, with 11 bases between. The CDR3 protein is CASSLGPPGANVLTF. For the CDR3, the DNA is TGTGCCAGCAGTTTAGGACCCCCTGGGGCCAACGTCCTGACTTTC.

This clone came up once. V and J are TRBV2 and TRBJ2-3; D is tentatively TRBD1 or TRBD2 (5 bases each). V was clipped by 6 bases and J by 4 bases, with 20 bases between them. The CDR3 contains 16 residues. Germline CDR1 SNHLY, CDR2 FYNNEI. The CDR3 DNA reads TGTGCCAGCAGCTTACCCGGGACCACTGGGGCAGATACGCAGTATTTT. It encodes CASSLPGTTGADTQYF. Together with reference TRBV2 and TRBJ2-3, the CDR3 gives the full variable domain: EPEVTQTPSHQVTQMGQEVILRCVPISNHLYFYWYRQILGQKVEFLVSFYNNEISEKSEIFDDQFSVERPDGSNFTLKIRSTKLEDSAMYFCASSLPGTTGADTQYFGPGTRLTVL.

The CDR3 loop is CASSPGGASTDTQYF. The CDR3 region has the DNA TGTGCCAGCAGCCCTGGGGGAGCCTCCACAGATACGCAGTATTTT. The genes are TRBV7-9 and TRBJ2-3; D tentatively reads TRBD1 or TRBD2 (5 bases each). The CDR3 is 15 amino acids. From germline, CDR1 is SEHNR and CDR2 FQNEAQ (reference sequence). Trimming removed 5 bases from V and 2 bases from J, with 14 bases in between.

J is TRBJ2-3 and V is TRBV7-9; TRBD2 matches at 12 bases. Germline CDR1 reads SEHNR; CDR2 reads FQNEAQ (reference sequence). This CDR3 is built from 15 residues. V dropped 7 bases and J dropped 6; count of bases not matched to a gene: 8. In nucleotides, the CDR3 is TGTGCCAGCACCCGACTCCTAGCGGGAGGGGATACGCAGTATTTT. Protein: CASTRLLAGGDTQYF.

CDR3 loop: CASSGTGRGNTIYF. CDR3 nucleotide sequence: TGTGCCAGCAGTGGGACAGGGAGGGGAAACACCATATATTTT. The rearrangement uses TRBV6-1 and TRBJ1-3; 8 nucleotides agree with TRBD1. This CDR3 comprises 14 residues. CDR1 is MNHNS, CDR2 SASEGT, per germline. J lost 4 bases, V lost 4 bases, and 3 bases had no gene match.

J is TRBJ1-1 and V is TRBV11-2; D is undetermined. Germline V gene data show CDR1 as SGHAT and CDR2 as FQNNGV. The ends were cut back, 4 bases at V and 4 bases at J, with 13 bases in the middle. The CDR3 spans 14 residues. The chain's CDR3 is CASSSNQQGTEAFF. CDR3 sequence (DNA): TGTGCCAGCAGCTCGAATCAACAAGGCACTGAAGCTTTCTTT.

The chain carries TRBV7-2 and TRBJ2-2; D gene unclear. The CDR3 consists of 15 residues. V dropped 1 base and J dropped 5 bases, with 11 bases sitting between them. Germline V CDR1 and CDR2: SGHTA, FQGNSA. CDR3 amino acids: CASSLGPAVTGELFF. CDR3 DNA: TGTGCCAGCAGCTTAGGGCCCGCGGTTACCGGGGAGCTGTTTTTT. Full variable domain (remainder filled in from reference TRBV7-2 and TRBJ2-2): GAGVSQSPSNKVTEKGKDVELRCDPISGHTALYWYRQSLGQGLEFLIYFQGNSAPDKSGLPSDRFSAERTGGSVSTLTIQRTQQEDSAVYLCASSLGPAVTGELFFGEGSRLTVL.

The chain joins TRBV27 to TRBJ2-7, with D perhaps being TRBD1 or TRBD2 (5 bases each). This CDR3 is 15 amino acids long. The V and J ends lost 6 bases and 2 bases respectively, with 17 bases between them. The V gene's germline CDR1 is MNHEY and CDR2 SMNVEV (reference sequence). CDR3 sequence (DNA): TGTGCCAGCAGGCTCCGGGACGGAGCCGCCTACGAGCAGTACTTC. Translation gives CASRLRDGAAYEQYF.

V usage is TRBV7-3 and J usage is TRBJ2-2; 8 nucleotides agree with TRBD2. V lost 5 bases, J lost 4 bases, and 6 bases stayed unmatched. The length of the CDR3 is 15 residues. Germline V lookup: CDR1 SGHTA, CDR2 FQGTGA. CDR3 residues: CASSLRAGGTGELFF. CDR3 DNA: TGTGCCAGCAGCCTACGCGCGGGGGGCACCGGGGAGCTGTTTTTT. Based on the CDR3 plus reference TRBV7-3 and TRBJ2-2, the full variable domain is GAGVSQTPSNKVTEKGKYVELRCDPISGHTALYWYRQSLGQGPEFLIYFQGTGAADDSGLPNDRFFAVRPEGSVSTLKIQRTERGDSAVYLCASSLRAGGTGELFFGEGSRLTVL.

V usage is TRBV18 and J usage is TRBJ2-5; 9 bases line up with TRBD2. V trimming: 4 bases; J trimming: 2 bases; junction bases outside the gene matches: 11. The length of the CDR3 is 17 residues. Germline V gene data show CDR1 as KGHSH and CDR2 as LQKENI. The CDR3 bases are TGTGCCAGCTCACAGCAGCGGGGGGTTGCTCGGCAAGAGACCCAGTACTTC. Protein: CASSQQRGVARQETQYF.

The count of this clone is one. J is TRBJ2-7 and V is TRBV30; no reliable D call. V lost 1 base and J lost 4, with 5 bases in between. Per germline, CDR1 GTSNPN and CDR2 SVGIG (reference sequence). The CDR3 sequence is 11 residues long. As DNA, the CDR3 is TGTGCCTGGAGTGGATCATACGAGCAGTACTTC. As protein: CAWSGSYEQYF.

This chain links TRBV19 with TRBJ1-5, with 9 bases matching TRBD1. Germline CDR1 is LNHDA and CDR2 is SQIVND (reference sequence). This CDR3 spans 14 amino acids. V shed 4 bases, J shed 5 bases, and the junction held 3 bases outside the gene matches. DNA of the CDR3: TGTGCCAGTAGTAGGAGACAGGGGGATCAGCCCCAGCATTTT. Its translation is CASSRRQGDQPQHF.

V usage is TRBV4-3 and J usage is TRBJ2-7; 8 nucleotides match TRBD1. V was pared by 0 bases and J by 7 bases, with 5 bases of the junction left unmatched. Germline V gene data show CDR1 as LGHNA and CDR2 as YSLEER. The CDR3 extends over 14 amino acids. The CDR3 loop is CASSQDAQGGEQYF. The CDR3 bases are TGCGCCAGCAGCCAAGACGCACAGGGGGGAGAGCAGTACTTC.

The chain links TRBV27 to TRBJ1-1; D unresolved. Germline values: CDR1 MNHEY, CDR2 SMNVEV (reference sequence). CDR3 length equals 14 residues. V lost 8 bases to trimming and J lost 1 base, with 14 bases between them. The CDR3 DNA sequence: TGTGCCAGCGCACGAATGTTGGAGAACACTGAAGCTTTCTTT. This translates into CASARMLENTEAFF.

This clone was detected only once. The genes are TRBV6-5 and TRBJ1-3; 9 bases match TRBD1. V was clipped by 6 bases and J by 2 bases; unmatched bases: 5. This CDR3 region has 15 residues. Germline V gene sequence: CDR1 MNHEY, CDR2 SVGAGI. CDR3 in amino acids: CASRGQGTPGNTIYF. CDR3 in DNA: TGTGCCAGCAGGGGACAGGGCACCCCTGGAAACACCATATATTTT.

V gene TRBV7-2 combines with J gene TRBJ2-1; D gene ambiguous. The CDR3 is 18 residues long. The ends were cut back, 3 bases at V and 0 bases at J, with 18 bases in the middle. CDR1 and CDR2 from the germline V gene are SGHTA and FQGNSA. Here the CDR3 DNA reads TGTGCCAGCAGCTTCACCGACTCTTCTTCACCCTCCTACAATGAGCAGTTCTTC. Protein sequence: CASSFTDSSSPSYNEQFF.

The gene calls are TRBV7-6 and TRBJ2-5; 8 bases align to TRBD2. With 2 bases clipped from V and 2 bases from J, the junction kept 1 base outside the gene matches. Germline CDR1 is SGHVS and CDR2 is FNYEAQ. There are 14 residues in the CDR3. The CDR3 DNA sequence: TGTGCCAGCAGCTTATCGGGAGGGCAAGAGACCCAGTACTTC. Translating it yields CASSLSGGQETQYF.

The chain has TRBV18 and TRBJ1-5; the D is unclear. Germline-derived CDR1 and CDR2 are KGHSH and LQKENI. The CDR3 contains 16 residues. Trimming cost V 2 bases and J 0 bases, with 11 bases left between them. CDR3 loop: CASSPFWGDSNQPQHF. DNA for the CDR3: TGTGCCAGCTCACCATTTTGGGGAGATAGCAATCAGCCCCAGCATTTT.

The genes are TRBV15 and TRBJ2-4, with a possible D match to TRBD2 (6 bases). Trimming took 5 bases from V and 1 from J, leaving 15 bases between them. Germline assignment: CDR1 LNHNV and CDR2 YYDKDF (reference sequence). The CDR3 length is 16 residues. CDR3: CATSLEGLGAKNIQYF. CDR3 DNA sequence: TGTGCCACCAGCCTGGAGGGGCTTGGGGCCAAAAACATTCAGTACTTC. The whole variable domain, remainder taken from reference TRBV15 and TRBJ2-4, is DAMVIQNPRYQVTQFGKPVTLSCSQTLNHNVMYWYQQKSSQAPKLLFHYYDKDFNNEADTPDNFQSRRPNTSFCFLDIRSPGLGDTAMYLCATSLEGLGAKNIQYFGAGTRLSVL.

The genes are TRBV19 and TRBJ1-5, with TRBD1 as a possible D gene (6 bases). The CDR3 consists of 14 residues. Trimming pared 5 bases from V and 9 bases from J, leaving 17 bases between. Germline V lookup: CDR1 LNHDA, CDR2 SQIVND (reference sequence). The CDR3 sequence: CASSPSRGIGPQHF. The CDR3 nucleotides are TGTGCCAGTAGTCCTTCCAGGGGCATTGGGCCCCAGCATTTT.